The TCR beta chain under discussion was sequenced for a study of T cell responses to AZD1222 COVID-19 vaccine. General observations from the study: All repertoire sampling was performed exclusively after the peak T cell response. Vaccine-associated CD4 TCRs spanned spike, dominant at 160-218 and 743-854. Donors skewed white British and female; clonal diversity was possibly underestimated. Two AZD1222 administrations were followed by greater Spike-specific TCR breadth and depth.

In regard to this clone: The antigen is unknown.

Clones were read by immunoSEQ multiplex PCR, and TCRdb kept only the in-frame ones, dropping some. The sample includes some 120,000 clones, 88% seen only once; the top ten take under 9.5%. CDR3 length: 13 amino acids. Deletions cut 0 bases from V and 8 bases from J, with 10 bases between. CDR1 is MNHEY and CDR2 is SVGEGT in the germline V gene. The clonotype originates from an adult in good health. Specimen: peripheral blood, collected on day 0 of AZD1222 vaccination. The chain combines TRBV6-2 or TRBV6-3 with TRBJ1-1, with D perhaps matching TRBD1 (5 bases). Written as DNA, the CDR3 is TGTGCCAGCAGTTACTCGGGGGAGGGGGAAGCTTTCTTT. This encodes CASSYSGEGEAFF.